These T cell receptor beta chains were read from a single sample in a study of identical twins. TCRdb processed the 5' RACE reads anew with MiXCR; each CDR3 protein has one entry. The table records around 680,000 distinct CDR3 sequences, over 8.5% of them present only once. These data were also filed under a second study, of yellow fever vaccine responses in identical twins.

The sample comprised PBMCs. The source of these receptors is a young woman in good health. Each CDR3 is given with its conserved first and last residue. The D gene is left open where the match is weak. Clone sizes are given selectively: once, few, many, or a class where the clone is expanded.

j_call: TRBJ2-7
v_call: TRBV7-2
clone_size: few
d_call: NA
cdr3_nt: TGTGCCAGCAGCTTAGAGGGGAACGAGCAGTACTTC
cdr3_aa: CASSLEGNEQYF

j_call: TRBJ1-5
v_call: TRBV20-1
clone_size: few
d_call: NA
cdr3_nt: TGCAGTGCTAGAGATACGGAGTATAGCAATCAGCCCCAGCATTTT
cdr3_aa: CSARDTEYSNQPQHF

j_call: TRBJ2-1
v_call: TRBV6-5
clone_size: few
d_call: NA
cdr3_nt: TGTGCCAGCAGTTACCCAGAATGGGGCTATGAGCAGTTCTTC
cdr3_aa: CASSYPEWGYEQFF

j_call: TRBJ2-7
v_call: TRBV13
clone_size: many
d_call: TRBD2
cdr3_nt: TGTGCCAGCAGCTCAGTAGAGCGGGATCTTATCGACGAGCAGTACTTC
cdr3_aa: CASSSVERDLIDEQYF

j_call: TRBJ1-5
v_call: TRBV6-1
clone_size: few
d_call: NA
cdr3_nt: TGTGCCAGCAGTCCCCGGGAGCCCAATCAGCCCCAGCATTTT
cdr3_aa: CASSPREPNQPQHF

j_call: TRBJ1-5
v_call: TRBV7-8
clone_size: few
d_call: TRBD1
cdr3_nt: TGTGCCAGCAGCAGATTGGACAGGGCCAACGGCAATCAGCCCCAGCATTTT
cdr3_aa: CASSRLDRANGNQPQHF

j_call: TRBJ2-7
v_call: TRBV5-1
clone_size: few
d_call: NA
cdr3_nt: TGCGCCAGCAGCGACCCCGGGACAAGCTTTTACGAGCAGTACTTC
cdr3_aa: CASSDPGTSFYEQYF

j_call: TRBJ2-1
v_call: TRBV29-1
clone_size: few
d_call: NA
cdr3_nt: TGCAGCGTTGGGCTAGCCGAGGAGCAGTTCTTC
cdr3_aa: CSVGLAEEQFF

j_call: TRBJ2-5
v_call: TRBV5-1
clone_size: many
d_call: TRBD2
cdr3_nt: TGCGCCAGCAGCTTTTCCGGGGGGCAAGAGACCCAGTACTTC
cdr3_aa: CASSFSGGQETQYF

j_call: TRBJ2-2
v_call: TRBV7-9
clone_size: NA
d_call: NA
cdr3_nt: TGTGCCAGCAGCCTCCGGGACGCGAAATGGAACACCGGGGAGCTGTTTTTT
cdr3_aa: CASSLRDAKWNTGELFF

j_call: TRBJ2-1
v_call: TRBV7-2
clone_size: many
d_call: NA
cdr3_nt: TGTGCCAGCAGCTTAAACTATCCAGCAGAAGACAATGAGCAGTTCTTC
cdr3_aa: CASSLNYPAEDNEQFF

j_call: TRBJ2-3
v_call: TRBV9
clone_size: NA
d_call: NA
cdr3_nt: TGTGCCAGCAGCGTAGTATCGGGATCAGTGACAGATACGCAGTATTTT
cdr3_aa: CASSVVSGSVTDTQYF

j_call: TRBJ2-1
v_call: TRBV5-1
clone_size: NA
d_call: TRBD2
cdr3_nt: TGCGCCAGCCAGACTAGCGGGGTATACAATGAGCAGTTCTTC
cdr3_aa: CASQTSGVYNEQFF

j_call: TRBJ2-3
v_call: TRBV6-1
clone_size: few
d_call: TRBD2
cdr3_nt: TGTGCCAGCAGCCCCCTGACTAGCGGGAGCCCAGATACGCAGTATTTT
cdr3_aa: CASSPLTSGSPDTQYF

j_call: TRBJ2-2
v_call: TRBV10-3
clone_size: many
d_call: TRBD1
cdr3_nt: TGTGCCATCGCCCGGGACAGAGACACCGGGGAGCTGTTTTTT
cdr3_aa: CAIARDRDTGELFF

j_call: TRBJ1-4
v_call: TRBV4-2
clone_size: NA
d_call: TRBD1
cdr3_nt: TGTGCCAGCAGCCCCCGGGACAGTAATGAAAAACTGTTTTTT
cdr3_aa: CASSPRDSNEKLFF

j_call: TRBJ1-5
v_call: TRBV12-3/TRBV12-4
clone_size: many
d_call: NA
cdr3_nt: TGTGCCAGCAGTCCACCCCGGCAGGGAGGCAATCAGCCCCAGCATTTT
cdr3_aa: CASSPPRQGGNQPQHF

j_call: TRBJ2-1
v_call: TRBV28
clone_size: few
d_call: TRBD2
cdr3_nt: TGTGCCAGCAGTCCTATAGCGGGAGTAGACTATGAGCAGTTCTTC
cdr3_aa: CASSPIAGVDYEQFF

j_call: TRBJ2-3
v_call: TRBV20-1
clone_size: few
d_call: TRBD2
cdr3_nt: TGCAGTGCTCCGCGGGAGGCCCTGGCAGATACGCAGTATTTT
cdr3_aa: CSAPREALADTQYF

j_call: TRBJ1-5
v_call: TRBV29-1
clone_size: NA
d_call: TRBD1
cdr3_nt: TGCAGCGTCCCCTCGTGGGACAGGGACCCCCAGCATTTT
cdr3_aa: CSVPSWDRDPQHF

j_call: TRBJ2-7
v_call: TRBV6-2/TRBV6-3
clone_size: NA
d_call: NA
cdr3_nt: TGTGCCAGCACCAGACAGCTATCCTACGAGCAGTACTTC
cdr3_aa: CASTRQLSYEQYF

j_call: TRBJ2-7
v_call: TRBV20-1
clone_size: NA
d_call: TRBD2
cdr3_nt: TGCAGTGCAAAGGGACTAGCGGCTAACTCCTACGAGCAGTACTTC
cdr3_aa: CSAKGLAANSYEQYF

j_call: TRBJ1-6
v_call: TRBV5-1
clone_size: NA
d_call: NA
cdr3_nt: TGCGCCAGCAGCTTGGTTGGGCAGGGAAGCTCACCCCTCCACTTT
cdr3_aa: CASSLVGQGSSPLHF

j_call: TRBJ2-5
v_call: TRBV2
clone_size: many
d_call: NA
cdr3_nt: TGTGCCAGCAGTGAAGACGCCGGGGATCTGGAGACCCAGTACTTC
cdr3_aa: CASSEDAGDLETQYF

j_call: TRBJ1-1
v_call: TRBV15
clone_size: many
d_call: TRBD1
cdr3_nt: TGTGCCACCAGCAGCCCGGGACAGGTCAGGACTGAAGCTTTCTTT
cdr3_aa: CATSSPGQVRTEAFF

j_call: TRBJ2-5
v_call: TRBV20-1
clone_size: few
d_call: NA
cdr3_nt: TGCAGTGCTCTGGACACACCAAGAGAGACCCAGTACTTC
cdr3_aa: CSALDTPRETQYF

j_call: TRBJ2-7
v_call: TRBV5-8
clone_size: NA
d_call: TRBD1
cdr3_nt: TGTGCCAGCAGCCGGGACAGGGTTACCCCCAGCTCCTACGAGCAGTACTTC
cdr3_aa: CASSRDRVTPSSYEQYF

j_call: TRBJ2-5
v_call: TRBV7-6
clone_size: NA
d_call: NA
cdr3_nt: TGTGCCAGCAGCTCAGGACCAGGGGAACAAGAGACCCAGTACTTC
cdr3_aa: CASSSGPGEQETQYF

j_call: TRBJ1-4
v_call: TRBV18
clone_size: NA
d_call: TRBD1
cdr3_nt: TGTGCCAGCTCACCACCGTGGCAGGGGGCCATTGAAAAACTGTTTTTT
cdr3_aa: CASSPPWQGAIEKLFF

j_call: TRBJ1-5
v_call: TRBV20-1
clone_size: NA
d_call: NA
cdr3_nt: TGCAGTGCTAGGGCCGCGGATCAGCCCCAGCATTTT
cdr3_aa: CSARAADQPQHF

j_call: TRBJ2-7
v_call: TRBV7-9
clone_size: few
d_call: NA
cdr3_nt: TGTGCCAGCAGCTTAAGTACAATCTACGAGCAGTACTTC
cdr3_aa: CASSLSTIYEQYF

j_call: TRBJ2-1
v_call: TRBV18
clone_size: few
d_call: TRBD2
cdr3_nt: TGTGCCAGCTCACCAGGACTAGCATTACATGAGCAGTTCTTC
cdr3_aa: CASSPGLALHEQFF

j_call: TRBJ2-4
v_call: TRBV12-3/TRBV12-4
clone_size: few
d_call: NA
cdr3_nt: TGTGCCAGCAGTTTTGGGCAGGAAAACATTCAGTACTTC
cdr3_aa: CASSFGQENIQYF

j_call: TRBJ2-5
v_call: TRBV5-1
clone_size: NA
d_call: TRBD2
cdr3_nt: TGCGCCAGCCGGCAGGCCGGGGGGGAGACCCAGTACTTC
cdr3_aa: CASRQAGGETQYF

j_call: TRBJ2-3
v_call: TRBV5-6
clone_size: few
d_call: TRBD2
cdr3_nt: TGTGCCAGCAGCCTAGCGGGAGGGCCCCCAGATACGCAGTATTTT
cdr3_aa: CASSLAGGPPDTQYF

j_call: TRBJ2-1
v_call: TRBV18
clone_size: few
d_call: NA
cdr3_nt: TGTGCCAGCTCACTCGGTCCGAGTGAGCAGTTCTTC
cdr3_aa: CASSLGPSEQFF

j_call: TRBJ2-3
v_call: TRBV28
clone_size: few
d_call: TRBD2
cdr3_nt: TGTGCCAGCAGTTCCCCTGCGGGAGGTCTCTTAGATACGCAGTATTTT
cdr3_aa: CASSSPAGGLLDTQYF

j_call: TRBJ2-2
v_call: TRBV10-3
clone_size: NA
d_call: TRBD2
cdr3_nt: TGTGCCATCCGGGAGGGAGCAACCTGGGAGCTGTTTTTT
cdr3_aa: CAIREGATWELFF

j_call: TRBJ2-1
v_call: TRBV7-9
clone_size: NA
d_call: NA
cdr3_nt: TGTGCCAGCAGCAGCTTACTCAACCCCAATGAGCAGTTCTTC
cdr3_aa: CASSSLLNPNEQFF

j_call: TRBJ1-5
v_call: TRBV4-2
clone_size: few
d_call: TRBD1
cdr3_nt: TGTGCCAGCAGCCAAAGGACAGGGGATAGCAATCAGCCCCAGCATTTT
cdr3_aa: CASSQRTGDSNQPQHF

j_call: TRBJ2-7
v_call: TRBV7-6
clone_size: NA
d_call: NA
cdr3_nt: TGTGCCAGCAGCTTAGACGGACCCCGGCACGAGCAGTACTTC
cdr3_aa: CASSLDGPRHEQYF

j_call: TRBJ1-3
v_call: TRBV20-1
clone_size: few
d_call: TRBD1
cdr3_nt: TGCAGTGCTAGTTCTTGGTCTGGGACAGACTCTGGAAACACCATATATTTT
cdr3_aa: CSASSWSGTDSGNTIYF

j_call: TRBJ1-6
v_call: TRBV5-1
clone_size: few
d_call: TRBD1
cdr3_nt: TGCGCCAGCAGCGCCGGGACAGAGAACCGAAATTCACCCCTCCACTTT
cdr3_aa: CASSAGTENRNSPLHF

j_call: TRBJ2-3
v_call: TRBV7-2
clone_size: NA
d_call: TRBD2
cdr3_nt: TGTGCCAGCAGCGGGCGACTAGCGGGAGCGGGAGATACGCAGTATTTT
cdr3_aa: CASSGRLAGAGDTQYF

j_call: TRBJ1-4
v_call: TRBV6-1
clone_size: few
d_call: NA
cdr3_nt: TGTGCCAGCAGCACATTGAATATGAAAGAAAAACTGTTTTTT
cdr3_aa: CASSTLNMKEKLFF

j_call: TRBJ2-6
v_call: TRBV2
clone_size: NA
d_call: NA
cdr3_nt: TGTGCCAGCAGTGCAGGGCCTGGGGCCAACGTCCTGACTTTC
cdr3_aa: CASSAGPGANVLTF

j_call: TRBJ2-1
v_call: TRBV29-1
clone_size: many
d_call: NA
cdr3_nt: TGCAGCGCCACTCCACAGGAGCTGGAGGTCTTC
cdr3_aa: CSATPQELEVF

j_call: TRBJ2-7
v_call: TRBV14
clone_size: few
d_call: NA
cdr3_nt: TGTGCCAGCAGCCAAGATCGTACACCCCACGAGCAGTACTTC
cdr3_aa: CASSQDRTPHEQYF

j_call: TRBJ2-1
v_call: TRBV29-1
clone_size: many
d_call: TRBD2
cdr3_nt: TGCAGCGTTGAAACCGGGAGGCACAATGAGCAGTTCTTC
cdr3_aa: CSVETGRHNEQFF

j_call: TRBJ2-7
v_call: TRBV6-2/TRBV6-3
clone_size: NA
d_call: NA
cdr3_nt: TGTGCCAGCAGTTACCGGGCTAGCGCTCACTCCTACGAGCAGTACTTC
cdr3_aa: CASSYRASAHSYEQYF

j_call: TRBJ2-7
v_call: TRBV20-1
clone_size: few
d_call: TRBD1
cdr3_nt: TGCAGTACGGGACAGGGCCCCTACGAGCAGTACTTC
cdr3_aa: CSTGQGPYEQYF

j_call: TRBJ2-7
v_call: TRBV12-3/TRBV12-4
clone_size: many
d_call: NA
cdr3_nt: TGTGCCAGCAAACTTGGCGGAGATTACGAGCAGTACTTC
cdr3_aa: CASKLGGDYEQYF

j_call: TRBJ2-7
v_call: TRBV5-6
clone_size: few
d_call: TRBD2
cdr3_nt: TGTGCCAGCAGCTTGTTGCTAGCGGTGAATTACGAGCAGTACTTC
cdr3_aa: CASSLLLAVNYEQYF

j_call: TRBJ1-2
v_call: TRBV7-2
clone_size: NA
d_call: TRBD1
cdr3_nt: TGTGCCAGCAGCCAGGACAGGGGGCCCTCTAGGGGCTACACCTTC
cdr3_aa: CASSQDRGPSRGYTF